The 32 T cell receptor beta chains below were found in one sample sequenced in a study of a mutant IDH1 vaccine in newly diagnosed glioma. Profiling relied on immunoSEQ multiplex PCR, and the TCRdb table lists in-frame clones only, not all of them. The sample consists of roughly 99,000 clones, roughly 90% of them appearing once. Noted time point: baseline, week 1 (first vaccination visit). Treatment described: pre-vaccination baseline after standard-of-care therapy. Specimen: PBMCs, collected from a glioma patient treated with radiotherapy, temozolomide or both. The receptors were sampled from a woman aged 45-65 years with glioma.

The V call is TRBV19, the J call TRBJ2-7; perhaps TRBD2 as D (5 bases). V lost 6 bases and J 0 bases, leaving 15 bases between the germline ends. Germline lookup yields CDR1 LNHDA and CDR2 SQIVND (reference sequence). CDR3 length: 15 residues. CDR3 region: CASRRALAYSYEQYF. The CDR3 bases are TGTGCCAGTAGAAGGGCTTTAGCGTACTCCTACGAGCAGTACTTC.

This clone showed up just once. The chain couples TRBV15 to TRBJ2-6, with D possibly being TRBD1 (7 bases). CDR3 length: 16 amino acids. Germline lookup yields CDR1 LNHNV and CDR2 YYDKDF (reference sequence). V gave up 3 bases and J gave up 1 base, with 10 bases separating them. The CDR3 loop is CATSRGGQSGANVLTF. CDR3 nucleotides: TGTGCCACCAGCAGGGGGGGACAGTCTGGGGCCAACGTCCTGACTTTC.

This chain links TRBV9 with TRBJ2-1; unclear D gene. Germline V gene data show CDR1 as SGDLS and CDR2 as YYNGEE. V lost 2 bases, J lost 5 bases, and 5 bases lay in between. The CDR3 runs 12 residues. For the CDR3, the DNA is TGTGCCAGCAGCGTTAAGGACAATGAGCAGTTCTTC. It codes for CASSVKDNEQFF.

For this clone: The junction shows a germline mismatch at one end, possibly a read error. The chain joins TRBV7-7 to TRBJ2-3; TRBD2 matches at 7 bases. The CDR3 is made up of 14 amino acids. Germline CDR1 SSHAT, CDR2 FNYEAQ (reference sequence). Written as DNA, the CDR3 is TGTGCTAGCAGCAGAGGCGGGAGTACAGATACGCAGTATTTT. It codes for CASSRGGSTDTQYF.

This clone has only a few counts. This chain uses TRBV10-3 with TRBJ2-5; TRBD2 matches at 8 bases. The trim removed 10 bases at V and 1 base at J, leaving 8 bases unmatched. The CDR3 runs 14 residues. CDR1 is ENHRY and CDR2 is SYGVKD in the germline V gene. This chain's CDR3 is CATRTSRSQETQYF. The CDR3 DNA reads TGTGCCACCCGGACTAGCCGATCCCAAGAGACCCAGTACTTC.

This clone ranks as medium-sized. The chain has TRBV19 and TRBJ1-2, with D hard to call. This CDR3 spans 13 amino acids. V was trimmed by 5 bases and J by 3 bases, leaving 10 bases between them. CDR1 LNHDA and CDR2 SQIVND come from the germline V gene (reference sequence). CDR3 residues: CASSSESDYGYTF. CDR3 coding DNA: TGTGCCAGTAGTTCCGAGTCCGACTATGGCTACACCTTC.

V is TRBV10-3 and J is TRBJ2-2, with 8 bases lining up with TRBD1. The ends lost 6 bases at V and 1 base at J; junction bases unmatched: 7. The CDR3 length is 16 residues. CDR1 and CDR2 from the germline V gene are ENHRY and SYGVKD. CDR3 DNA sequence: TGTGCCATCAGCCTCGACAGGGGCGAGAACACCGGGGAGCTGTTTTTT. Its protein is CAISLDRGENTGELFF.

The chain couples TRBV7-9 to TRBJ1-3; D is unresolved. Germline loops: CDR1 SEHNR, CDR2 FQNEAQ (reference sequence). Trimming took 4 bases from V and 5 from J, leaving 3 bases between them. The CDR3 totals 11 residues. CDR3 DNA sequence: TGTGCCAGCAGCTCCAGAAACACCATATATTTT. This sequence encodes CASSSRNTIYF.

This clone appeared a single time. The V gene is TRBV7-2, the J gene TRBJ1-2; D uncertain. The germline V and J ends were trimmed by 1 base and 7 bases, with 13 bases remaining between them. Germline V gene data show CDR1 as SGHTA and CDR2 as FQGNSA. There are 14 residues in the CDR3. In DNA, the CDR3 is TGTGCCAGCAGCTTAGATTTCCGGGATACTGGCTACACCTTC. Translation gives CASSLDFRDTGYTF. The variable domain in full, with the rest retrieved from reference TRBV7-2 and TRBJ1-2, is GAGVSQSPSNKVTEKGKDVELRCDPISGHTALYWYRQSLGQGLEFLIYFQGNSAPDKSGLPSDRFSAERTGGSVSTLTIQRTQQEDSAVYLCASSLDFRDTGYTFGSGTRLTVV.

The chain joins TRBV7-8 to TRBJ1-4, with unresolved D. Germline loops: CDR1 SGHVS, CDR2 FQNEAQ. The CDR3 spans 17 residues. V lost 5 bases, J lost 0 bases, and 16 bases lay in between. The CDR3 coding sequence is TGTGCCAGCAGCCCGGGTAACGACGTTGCAACTAATGAAAAACTGTTTTTT. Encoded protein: CASSPGNDVATNEKLFF.

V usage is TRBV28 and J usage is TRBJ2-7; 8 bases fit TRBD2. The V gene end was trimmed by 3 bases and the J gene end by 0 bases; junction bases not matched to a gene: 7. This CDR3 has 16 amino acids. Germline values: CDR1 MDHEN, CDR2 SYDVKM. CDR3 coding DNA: TGTGCCAGCAGTTTTCCTCTAGCGGGCTACTCCTACGAGCAGTACTTC. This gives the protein CASSFPLAGYSYEQYF.

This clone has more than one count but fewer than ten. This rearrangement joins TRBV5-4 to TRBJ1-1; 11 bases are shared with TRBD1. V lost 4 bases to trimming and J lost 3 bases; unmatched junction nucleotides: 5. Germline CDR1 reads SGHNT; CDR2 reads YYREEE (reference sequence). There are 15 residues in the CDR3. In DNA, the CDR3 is TGTGCCAGCAGCGGGGGGACAGGGGGTGACACTGAAGCTTTCTTT. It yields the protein CASSGGTGGDTEAFF. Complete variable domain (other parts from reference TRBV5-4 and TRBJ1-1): ETGVTQSPTHLIKTRGQQVTLRCSSQSGHNTVSWYQQALGQGPQFIFQYYREEENGRGNFPPRFSGLQFPNYSSELNVNALELDDSALYLCASSGGTGGDTEAFFGQGTRLTVV.

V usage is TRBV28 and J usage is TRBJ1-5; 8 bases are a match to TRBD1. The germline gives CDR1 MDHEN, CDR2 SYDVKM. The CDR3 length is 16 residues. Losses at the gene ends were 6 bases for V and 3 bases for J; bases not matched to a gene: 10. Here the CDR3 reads CASRQFGTGYNQPQHF. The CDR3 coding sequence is TGTGCCAGCAGACAATTCGGGACAGGTTACAATCAGCCCCAGCATTTT. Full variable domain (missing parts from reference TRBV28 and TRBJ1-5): DVKVTQSSRYLVKRTGEKVFLECVQDMDHENMFWYRQDPGLGLRLIYFSYDVKMKEKGDIPEGYSVSREKKERFSLILESASTNQTSMYLCASRQFGTGYNQPQHFGDGTRLSIL.

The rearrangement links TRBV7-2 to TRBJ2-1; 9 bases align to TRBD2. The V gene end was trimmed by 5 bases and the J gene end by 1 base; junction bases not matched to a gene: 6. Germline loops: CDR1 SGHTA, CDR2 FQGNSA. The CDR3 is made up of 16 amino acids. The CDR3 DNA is TGTGCCAGCAGCCGGGGGGCGGGAGGGTCCTACAATGAGCAGTTCTTC. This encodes CASSRGAGGSYNEQFF.

CDR3 DNA: TGTGCCAGCAGACTTGGGACAGGGGATCAGCCCCAGCATTTT. Its protein product is CASRLGTGDQPQHF. The gene calls are TRBV6-1 and TRBJ1-5; TRBD1 matches at 10 bases. The ends lost 6 bases at V and 5 bases at J; junction bases unmatched: 4. The V gene's germline CDR1 is MNHNS and CDR2 SASEGT. The CDR3 sequence is 14 residues long.

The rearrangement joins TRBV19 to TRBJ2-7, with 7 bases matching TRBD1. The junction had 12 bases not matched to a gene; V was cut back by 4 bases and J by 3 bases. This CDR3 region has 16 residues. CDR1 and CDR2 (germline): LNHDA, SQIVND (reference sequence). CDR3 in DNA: TGTGCCAGTAGTACCCAAGAGACAGGGAAATTCTACGAGCAGTACTTC. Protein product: CASSTQETGKFYEQYF.

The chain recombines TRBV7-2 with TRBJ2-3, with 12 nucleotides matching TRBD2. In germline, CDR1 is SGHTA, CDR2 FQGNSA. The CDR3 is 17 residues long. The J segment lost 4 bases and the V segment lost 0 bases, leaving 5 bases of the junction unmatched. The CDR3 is CASSLAHRTSGADTQYF. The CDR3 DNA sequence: TGTGCCAGCAGCTTAGCGCATAGGACTAGCGGGGCAGATACGCAGTATTTT.

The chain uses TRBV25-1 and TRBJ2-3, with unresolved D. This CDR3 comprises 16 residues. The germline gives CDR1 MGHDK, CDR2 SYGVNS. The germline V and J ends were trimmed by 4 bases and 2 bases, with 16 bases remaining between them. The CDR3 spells CASSAQVSLLTDTQYF. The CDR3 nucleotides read TGTGCCAGCAGTGCCCAGGTCTCGCTCCTCACAGATACGCAGTATTTT.

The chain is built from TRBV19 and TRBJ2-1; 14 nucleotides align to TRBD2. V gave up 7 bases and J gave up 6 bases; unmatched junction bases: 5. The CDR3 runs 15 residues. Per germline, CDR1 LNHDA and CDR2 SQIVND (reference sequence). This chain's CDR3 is CASTPTSGRANEQFF. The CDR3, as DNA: TGTGCCAGTACCCCGACTAGCGGGAGGGCCAATGAGCAGTTCTTC. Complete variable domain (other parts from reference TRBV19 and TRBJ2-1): DGGITQSPKYLFRKEGQNVTLSCEQNLNHDAMYWYRQDPGQGLRLIYYSQIVNDFQKGDIAEGYSVSREKKESFPLTVTSAQKNPTAFYLCASTPTSGRANEQFFGPGTRLTVL.

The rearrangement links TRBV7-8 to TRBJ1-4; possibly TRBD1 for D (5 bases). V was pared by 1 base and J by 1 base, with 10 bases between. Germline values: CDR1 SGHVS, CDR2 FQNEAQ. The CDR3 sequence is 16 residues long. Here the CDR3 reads CASSLGQLETNEKLFF. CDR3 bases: TGTGCCAGCAGCTTAGGACAGTTAGAAACTAATGAAAAACTGTTTTTT. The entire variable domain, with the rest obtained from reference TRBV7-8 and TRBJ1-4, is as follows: GAGVSQSPRYKVAKRGQDVALRCDPISGHVSLFWYQQALGQGPEFLTYFQNEAQLDKSGLPSDRFFAERPEGSVSTLKIQRTQQEDSAVYLCASSLGQLETNEKLFFGSGTQLSVL.

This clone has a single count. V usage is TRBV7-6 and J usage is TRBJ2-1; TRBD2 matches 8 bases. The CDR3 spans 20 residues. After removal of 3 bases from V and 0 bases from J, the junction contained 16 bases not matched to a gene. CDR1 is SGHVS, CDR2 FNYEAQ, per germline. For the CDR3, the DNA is TGTGCCAGCAGCTTTTACAATAGCGGGACCTGGAAGGGCTCCTACAATGAGCAGTTCTTC. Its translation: CASSFYNSGTWKGSYNEQFF.

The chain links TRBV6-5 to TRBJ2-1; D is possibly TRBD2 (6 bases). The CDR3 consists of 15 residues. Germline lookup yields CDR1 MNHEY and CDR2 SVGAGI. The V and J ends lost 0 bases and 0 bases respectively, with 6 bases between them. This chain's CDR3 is CASSYSGGSYNEQFF. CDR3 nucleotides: TGTGCCAGCAGTTACTCGGGAGGCTCCTACAATGAGCAGTTCTTC.

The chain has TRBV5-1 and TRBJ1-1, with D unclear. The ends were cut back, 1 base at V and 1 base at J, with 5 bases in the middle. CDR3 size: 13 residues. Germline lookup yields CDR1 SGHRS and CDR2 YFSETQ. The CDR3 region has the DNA TGCGCCAGCAGCTTGATGGGGAACACTGAAGCTTTCTTT. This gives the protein CASSLMGNTEAFF.

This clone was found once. CDR3 residues: CASNQRDSTEAFF. In nucleotides, the CDR3 is TGTGCCAGCAACCAGAGGGATTCCACTGAAGCTTTCTTT. This rearrangement joins TRBV6-6 to TRBJ1-1; D remains unclear. Trimming shortened V by 7 bases and J by 4 bases, and 13 bases separated the two germline ends. This CDR3 comprises 13 residues. The germline gives CDR1 MNHNY, CDR2 SVGAGI (reference sequence).

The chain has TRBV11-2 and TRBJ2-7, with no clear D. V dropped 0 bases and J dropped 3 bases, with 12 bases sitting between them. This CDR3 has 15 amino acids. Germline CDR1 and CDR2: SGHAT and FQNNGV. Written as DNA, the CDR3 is TGTGCCAGCAGCTTAGAACGGCAGCTTTACTACGAGCAGTACTTC. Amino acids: CASSLERQLYYEQYF. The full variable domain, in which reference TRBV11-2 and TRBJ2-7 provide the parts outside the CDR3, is EAGVAQSPRYKIIEKRQSVAFWCNPISGHATLYWYQQILGQGPKLLIQFQNNGVVDDSQLPKDRFSAERLKGVDSTLKIQPAKLEDSAVYLCASSLERQLYYEQYFGPGTRLTVT.

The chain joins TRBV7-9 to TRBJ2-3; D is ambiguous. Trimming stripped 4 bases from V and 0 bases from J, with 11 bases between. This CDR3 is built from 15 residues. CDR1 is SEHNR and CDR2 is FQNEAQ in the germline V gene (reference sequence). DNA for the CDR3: TGTGCCAGCAGCTCCTTGGGTTCTAGCACAGATACGCAGTATTTT. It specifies CASSSLGSSTDTQYF.

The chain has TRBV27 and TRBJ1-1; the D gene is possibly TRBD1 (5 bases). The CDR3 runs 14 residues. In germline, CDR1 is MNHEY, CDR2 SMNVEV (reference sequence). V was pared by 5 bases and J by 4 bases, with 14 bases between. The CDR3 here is CASSLLGGGTEAFF. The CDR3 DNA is TGTGCCAGCAGTCTCCTTGGGGGGGGCACTGAAGCTTTCTTT.

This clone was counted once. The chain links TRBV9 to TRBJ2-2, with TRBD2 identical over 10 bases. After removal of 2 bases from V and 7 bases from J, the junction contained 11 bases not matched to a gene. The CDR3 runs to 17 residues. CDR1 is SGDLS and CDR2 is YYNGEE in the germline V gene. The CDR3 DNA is TGTGCCAGCAGCGTCGGTGGAGCTAGCGGGAGTCACGGGGAGCTGTTTTTT. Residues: CASSVGGASGSHGELFF.

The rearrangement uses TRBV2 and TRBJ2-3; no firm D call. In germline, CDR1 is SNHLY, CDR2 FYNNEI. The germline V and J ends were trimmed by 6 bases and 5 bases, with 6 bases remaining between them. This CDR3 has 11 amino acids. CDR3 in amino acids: CASRKGDTQYF. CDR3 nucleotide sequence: TGTGCCAGCAGAAAGGGAGATACGCAGTATTTT.

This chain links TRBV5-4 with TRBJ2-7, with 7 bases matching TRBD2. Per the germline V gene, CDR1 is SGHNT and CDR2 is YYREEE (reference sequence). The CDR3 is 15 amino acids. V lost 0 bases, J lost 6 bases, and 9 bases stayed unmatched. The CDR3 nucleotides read TGTGCCAGCAGCTTGGGCGGTAGCGGGCGGAGCGAGCAGTACTTC. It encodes CASSLGGSGRSEQYF.

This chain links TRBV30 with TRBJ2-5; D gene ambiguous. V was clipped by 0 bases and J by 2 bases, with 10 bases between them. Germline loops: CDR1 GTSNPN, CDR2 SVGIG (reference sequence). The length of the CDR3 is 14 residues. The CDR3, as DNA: TGTGCCTGGAGTGTATGGACCGCGCAAGAGACCCAGTACTTC. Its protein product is CAWSVWTAQETQYF. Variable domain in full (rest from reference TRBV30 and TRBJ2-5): SQTIHQWPATLVQPVGSPLSLECTVEGTSNPNLYWYRQAAGRGLQLLFYSVGIGQISSEVPQNLSASRPQDRQFILSSKKLLLSDSGFYLCAWSVWTAQETQYFGPGTRLLVL.

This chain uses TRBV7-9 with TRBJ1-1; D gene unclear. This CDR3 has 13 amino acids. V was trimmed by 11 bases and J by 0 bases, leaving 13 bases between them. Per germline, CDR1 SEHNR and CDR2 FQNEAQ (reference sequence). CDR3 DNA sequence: TGTGCCGCCCAAGAAGGGTTGAACACTGAAGCTTTCTTT. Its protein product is CAAQEGLNTEAFF.